This TCR beta chain stems from a study of blood T cell repertoires in COVID-19 (TCRdb year 2020). With respect to the entire study: The collaborator samples originated in the United States, Italy and Spain and spanned the acute and convalescent phases of COVID-19. The material from the prospective study consisted of cDNA or gDNA derived from T cells, B-cell-depleted T cells, or PBMCs. Deeply sampled blood TCRbeta repertoires from subjects exposed to, actively infected with, or recovered from COVID-19 were included in the dataset. The repertoires were released in a freely available public database meant as a resource for research on the immune response to SARS-CoV-2. Samples were obtained from the ongoing ImmuneRACE study (first 160 participants) and from 1,254 subjects provided by 6 global collaborators. Nearly every sample came with metadata listing a de-identified subject ID, COVID-19 status, age in years and sex. Where available, HLA class I and class II types were obtained from metadata supplied by the sample provider rather than from assay-based typing.

The immunoSEQ Assay, a bias-controlled multiplex PCR, was used to amplify TCRbeta CDR3 regions from genomic DNA. In the source study's methods: Nucleated cell counts per sample were estimated from amplification of reference gene primers within the assay. To quantify the absolute abundance of each unique TCRbeta CDR3 rearrangement, sequence reads were collapsed and filtered. Productive Simpson clonality was computed per sample as the square root of Simpson's diversity index over productive rearrangements. TCRdb obtained this table from immuneACCESS and retained in-frame rearrangements with V and J assigned. These tables miss some clones; where compared with another copy, unresolved V genes account for less than half of the shortfall, and the remainder is unexplained. Clone size and the V and J calls come from that table; the DNA yielded D and trimming. The sample table lists more than 350,000 clones, about 87% of them with a count of one. Clones ranked in the top ten supply about 10% of the sample.

Looking up the germline V gene yields CDR1 SNHLY and CDR2 FYNNEI. V and J lose 8 bases and 6 bases, and a span of 10 bases separates them. Including the terminal cysteine and phenylalanine, the CDR3 comprises 11 residues. The read is trimmed to its CDR3 DNA, 33 bases read in frame from base 1. General findings and caveats noted by the study authors: The quantity of clinical and demographic metadata differed by source and by participant and was supplied without curation.

On this clone: No cognate antigen has been identified for it. No base quality values were provided; no much bigger clone lies one nucleotide off.

At one collaborating source in Seattle, patients were enrolled during active infection and were followed longitudinally through the course of disease. Whole blood was collected in K2EDTA tubes by collaborating institutions according to the institutions' own protocols. Collaborator samples were shipped for TCRbeta analysis as frozen whole blood, isolated PBMCs, or DNA extracted from either sample type. Sequencing used peripheral blood. The TCR sequence derives from a woman aged 30 to 39 with COVID-19, enrolled during active disease. The rearranged chain carries TRBV2 and TRBJ1-2; the D gene is unclear. The nucleotides read TGTGCCAGCCACCCCGCGGATGGCTACACCTTC. This yields the protein CASHPADGYTF.